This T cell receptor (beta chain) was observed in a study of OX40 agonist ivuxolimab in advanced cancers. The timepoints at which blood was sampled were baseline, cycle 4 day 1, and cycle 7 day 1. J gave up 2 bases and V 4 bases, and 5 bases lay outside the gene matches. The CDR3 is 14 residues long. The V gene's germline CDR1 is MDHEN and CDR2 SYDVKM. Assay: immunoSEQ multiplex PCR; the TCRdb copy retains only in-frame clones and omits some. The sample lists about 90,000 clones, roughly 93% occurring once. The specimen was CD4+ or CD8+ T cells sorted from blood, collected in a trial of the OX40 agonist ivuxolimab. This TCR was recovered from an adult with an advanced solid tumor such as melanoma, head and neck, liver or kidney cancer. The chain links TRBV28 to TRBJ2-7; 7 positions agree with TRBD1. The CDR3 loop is CASSSDRAPYEQYF. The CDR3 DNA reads TGTGCCAGCAGTTCAGACAGGGCCCCCTACGAGCAGTACTTC.